This T cell receptor beta chain emerged from a study of breast tumors, draining lymph nodes, adjacent tissues. Study findings and constraints: Tumors had less TCR diversity than lymph nodes, more than nontumor tissue. Luminal-like breast cancer showed significantly greater tumor-nontumor repertoire similarity than basal-like breast cancer did. Tumor T cell lymph node origin was a supported hypothesis, not proven.

J gave up 0 bases and V 7 bases, and 3 bases lay outside the gene matches. CDR3 length equals 15 residues. Germline-derived CDR1 and CDR2 are MDHEN and SYDVKM. This clonotype was seen a few times. The antigen is unknown. TCRdb itself ran the multiplex PCR reads through MiXCR, one entry per CDR3 protein. The sample lists under 150,000 distinct CDR3 sequences; about a fifth were seen once. Axillary draining lymph nodes of breast cancer patients supplied the node samples. The sequence was collected from a female donor with breast cancer. Some clones in this sample may be carry-over from other donors' samples. The specimen sequenced was axillary lymph node tissue. This chain connects TRBV28 to TRBJ2-6, with 7 bases aligning to TRBD1. The CDR3 region is CASIPGGSGANVLTF. CDR3 coding DNA: TGTGCCAGCATCCCAGGGGGCTCTGGGGCCAACGTCCTGACTTTC.